The T cell receptor beta chain described here comes from a study of OX40 agonist ivuxolimab in advanced cancers. V gave up 3 bases and J gave up 2 bases; unmatched junction bases: 16. The CDR3 contains 19 residues. In germline, CDR1 is MDHEN, CDR2 SYDVKM. Profiled with immunoSEQ multiplex PCR; TCRdb holds only in-frame clones, not every one. The sample yields 70,000 or so clones, roughly four fifths seen once. This clone was seen a handful of times. The chain links TRBV28 to TRBJ2-1, with 7 bases fitting TRBD2. The material sequenced was CD4+ or CD8+ T cells sorted from blood, taken in a trial of the OX40 agonist ivuxolimab. This clonotype originated in an adult with an advanced solid tumor such as melanoma, head and neck, liver or kidney cancer. CDR3 DNA: TGTGCCAGCAGTTTCCCACAACAATCTCGGGACTACACCTACAATGAGCAGTTCTTC. This sequence encodes CASSFPQQSRDYTYNEQFF.